This record concerns one T cell receptor (beta chain) sequence. This clonotype was picked up many times. It has no known antigen specificity. Within one base of it there is no much larger clone, and no base qualities were kept. Stable Graves' hyperthyroidism was defined as no progression to ophthalmopathy during 18 months of follow-up. Hyperthyroidism patients were newly diagnosed, had a disease duration of under 2 months, and were aged 18 to 65 years. Exclusion was applied to patients with uncontrolled infections, other autoimmune diseases, pregnancy or lactation. Clinical symptoms, serum thyroxine and TRAb, thyroid ultrasound, and orbital computed tomography formed the basis for the diagnoses. PBMCs were isolated from roughly 10 ml of fresh peripheral blood by Ficoll-Paque density gradient centrifugation. Total RNA was extracted using Trizol reagent, and RNA quality was assessed on an Agilent 2100 Bioanalyzer.

The CDR3 has 17 amino acids, counting the end cysteine and phenylalanine. The sequence is cut down to CDR3 DNA, 51 bases in frame from base 1. Reading the germline V gene (reference sequence) gives CDR1 LGHDT and CDR2 YNNKEL. The junction carries 17 bases between V and J, which are trimmed by 3 bases and 2 bases respectively. This sample was included in a study of T cells in Graves' hyperthyroidism and ophthalmopathy (dated by TCRdb to between 2018 and 2021). Turning to the overall study: Peripheral blood samples were taken at initial diagnosis, before any treatment was given. In addition, the study compared T-cell repertoires in thyroid tissue and in blood from several Graves' hyperthyroidism patients. The paper describes TCR Vbeta CDR3 sequencing of 135 peripheral blood samples, made up of under 50 ophthalmopathy patients, 70 to 75 hyperthyroidism patients and roughly 17 progressor patients. Once sampling was done, hyperthyroidism patients were given methimazole at a starting dose of 30 mg daily, whereas ophthalmopathy patients were given high-dose intravenous methylprednisolone. To identify distinguishing TCR V-J signatures, a discovery cohort of around 100 patients was used, comprising 40 to 45 with Graves' ophthalmopathy and about 59 with stable Graves' hyperthyroidism. Prospective prediction of ophthalmopathy was tested in an independent validation cohort consisting of 18 to 20 hyperthyroidism patients and over 15 patients who later progressed to ophthalmopathy. The roughly 91 discovery patients were randomly split 7:3 into training and test sets. Study-wide findings and limitations: In validation, the model predicted progression to ophthalmopathy with over 65% sensitivity and less than 75% specificity, a median of 6.5 months before onset. No statistical method was used to fix the sample size in advance, and group allocation was not hidden from the investigators. Most expanded thyroid clonotypes (frequency above 0.001) were also detected in blood, suggesting blood repertoires may reflect thyroid immune responses. A 13 V-J signature model separated ophthalmopathy from stable hyperthyroidism, with just over 85% sensitivity and 81.08% specificity in cross-validation and 80%/75% in testing.

The TCR beta CDR3 regions were amplified from RNA transcripts. The TCR CDR3 was subjected to a first round of RT-PCR using the HTBI primer set and the Qiagen OneStep RT-PCR kit. The libraries were constructed in a second round of multiplex PCR and then size-selected and purified. Paired-end sequencing of the libraries was performed with 100 bp reads on an Illumina HiSeq2000. The original methods were these. SOAPnuke was used to process the raw data, throwing out any read that contained adapters or uncalled bases, had a mean Phred below 15, or lacked an exact constant-primer or identifier match. High-quality paired reads were merged using COPE v1.2.5, and each unique nucleotide sequence was defined as a clonotype. MiTCR v1.1 was used to align the clonotypes against IMGT TRBV, TRBD and TRBJ reference segments. The analysis was restricted to V-J combinations with a frequency above 0.0001, which together covered 99.2% of the repertoires. A TCS score was defined as the ratio of F50 (clonal expansion) to E x V (chaos), with BLOSUM62-based TCRdist applied between CDR3 peptides within each V-J. Welch's t-statistics and random forest reduced several hundred V-J features to about 12, which were used in a naive Bayes classifier (R e1071). TCRdb reanalyzed the raw reads on its own, using fastp at Q25 for trimming and MiXCR for clone calling, and kept in-frame beta chains. CDR3 protein sequences are deduplicated, and each keeps its most common genes and DNA. These V and J calls originate from TCRdb's pipeline instead of the authors' own analysis. This sample is represented by more than 500,000 distinct CDR3 sequences; about a sixth of them were singletons. The ten largest clones represent 3.8% of the sample.

The chain employs TRBV3-1 and TRBJ2-1; the D element could tentatively be TRBD1 or TRBD2, as 5 bases agree for each. The TCR sequence derives from a woman between 25 and 40 years old with Graves' hyperthyroidism. Sequenced: blood. The CDR3 protein sequence reads: CASSQGLPGRAYNEQFF. In nucleotide form, the sequence is TGTGCCAGCAGCCAGGGGTTACCGGGACGCGCCTACAATGAGCAGTTCTTC.